The sequence of this TCR beta chain was determined in a study of regulatory T cells in long-lasting Graves disease. General observations from the study: With approximately 2,500 shared public clonotypes, persistent patients exceeded new patients, who shared around 970.

Time point noted: newly diagnosed GD, antithyroid drugs for less than 3 months. There was RNA extracted from PBMCs, and the TCR library was made from it. Assembly of TCR beta libraries relied on iRepertoire HTBI primers together with Arm-PCR of CDR3 regions. TCRdb reanalysed the multiplex PCR reads using MiXCR and keeps one entry per CDR3 protein. The sample consists of 350,000 to 500,000 distinct CDR3 sequences, about a sixth of them appearing once. This clonotype occurred a few times. Its target is not known. The same specimen was also included in a second study, on T cells in Graves' hyperthyroidism and ophthalmopathy. From that study: The TCR CDR3 was amplified in a first-round RT-PCR using the HTBI primer set.

This sequence originates from a young woman with Graves disease. This specimen consisted of peripheral blood mononuclear cells (PBMCs), obtained at new diagnosis, from a patient treated with antithyroid drugs.

CDR3 DNA: TGTGCCACCAGCAGGGGGGCCAGCTCCTACAATGAGCAGTTCTTC. Protein: CATSRGASSYNEQFF. This chain joins TRBV15 and TRBJ2-1; possibly TRBD1 for D (6 bases). The V gene's germline CDR1 is LNHNV and CDR2 YYDKDF (reference sequence). Trimming removed 3 bases from V and 0 bases from J, with 9 bases in between. This CDR3 contains 15 residues.